This T cell receptor (beta chain) originates from a study of shared clonotypes between healthy human individuals (TCRdb year 2020). For the study in its entirety: The cohort included three men and a couple of women between 18 and 49 years of age. For each donor, CD4 naive and CD4 memory were each given three plates, CD8 naive was given two plates, and CD8 memory was given one plate. Blood TCR repertoires of roughly five healthy adults were deeply sequenced to estimate repertoire size and the extent of clonotype sharing between individuals. Libraries were prepared and TCR repertoires were sequenced by different laboratories using diverse techniques, in order to increase sequencing depth and limit assay-specific biases. Per donor, leukapheresis produced somewhere between about 0.8 and 9 billion PBMCs. What the study reported, not specific to this receptor: Pairwise subsampling indicated that sequencing depth was expected to affect the degree of clonotype sharing among donors. Naive subsets generally had larger estimated clonotype richness than memory subsets. Because the study included only a small number of donors, the genetic and exposure-history diversity represented was limited. Sampling was limited to blood, and TCR repertoires in tissue likely differ from TCR repertoires in blood. Higher generation probabilities were observed for clonotypes shared by all four sorted-subset donors than for non-shared clonotypes. When a few donors were compared, the shared fraction of clonotypes was around 5% for naive CD4, approximately 3.5% for naive CD8, 2% to 2.5% for memory CD4, and less than 0.5% for memory CD8. Rarefaction of sorted-subset datasets indicated incomplete sequencing despite the large sequencing depth.

Using the deep immunoSEQ assay, TCR CDR3 regions were amplified from genomic DNA by multiplex PCR. For each cell subset, the extracted genomic DNA was distributed evenly across all wells of several immunoSEQ 96-well plates, and each plate served as one replicate. Each replicate PCR for sorted subsets received roughly 0.2 ug genomic DNA, equal to about 30,000 T cell genomes. Purified libraries were quantified with a Qubit 3.0 fluorometer, sized on a Bioanalyzer 2100, and re-quantified with the KAPA Library Quantification kit. Every immunoSEQ 96-well plate was sequenced on a separate single-read 150-cycle Illumina NextSeq 550 flow cell. The study's own analysis went as follows. Because the immunoSEQ output held only junctional sequences and lacked quality scores, the filtering could not match the filtering applied to full-length reads. To assign V/J genes and CDR3, sequences were annotated against IMGT germline references using PyIR, a Python wrapper for IgBLAST v1.9. Reads were removed for weak V/J assignments (E-value above 1e-6), missing CDR3, stop codons, out-of-frame junctions, or ambiguous translated residues. V3J clonotypes were defined as sequences sharing the same inferred V gene, J gene, and CDR3 amino acid sequence. The percentage overlap between two repertoires was calculated by dividing the number of shared unique clonotypes by the size of the smaller repertoire. Repertoire richness was assessed with RTK rarefaction, the Chao1 estimator, and Recon v2.1 estimates of unobserved clonotypes. For all TCRbeta clonotypes obtained by the gDNA method from a few donors, generation probabilities were computed with OLGA. The immuneACCESS repertoire file appears here via TCRdb, limited to in-frame rearrangements. These files lack a portion of the clones; in checked studies, under half of the deficit traces to unresolved V genes, and the cause of the others is not known. V and J calls and clone size follow that table, whereas D and trimming were derived from the DNA. This sample gives roughly 1.4 million clones in total; 98% of them show up just once. The ten biggest clones cover approximately 0.38% of the sample.

Trimming at the junction amounts to 4 bases on V and 4 bases on J, and the germline ends lie 15 bases apart. CDR3 length: 14 amino acids, cysteine to phenylalanine. This entry keeps only the CDR3 DNA: 42 bases, framed from base 1. According to the germline V gene, CDR1 reads SGHRS and CDR2 reads YFSETQ. Concerning this clone: The antigen this receptor binds is unknown. Base qualities are not at hand, and no much larger clone is one base apart.

The donors were healthy, HIV-negative adults with no recently reported acute infections or vaccinations. Only Caucasian adults living in Nashville, Tennessee, USA were represented among the donors. CD4+ T cells were enriched by magnetic negative selection, after which naive cells were positively selected on CD45RA and the negative fraction was taken as the memory subset. After blood collection by leukapheresis, PBMCs were isolated using Ficoll-Histopaque density gradient centrifugation and then cryopreserved in the vapor phase of liquid nitrogen. Analytical flow cytometry was used to check the purity and quantity of each magnetically sorted T cell population. From each sorted fraction, genomic DNA was isolated and quantified by UV absorbance on a Nanodrop 2000c.

The chain links TRBV5-1 with TRBJ2-7; the D region possibly corresponds to TRBD1 (6 bases align). This TCR came from a man aged 25 to 40 in good health. The sequencing input was naive CD4+ T cells sorted from blood. The sample's cell subset or site label is to be understood as: CD45RA+ positively selected. The CDR3: CASSPAGARYEQYF. At the DNA level, the sequence is TGCGCCAGCAGCCCGGCAGGGGCCCGATACGAGCAGTACTTC.